Below, 15 T cell receptor beta chains from the same sample are listed, as sequenced in a study of T cell responses to AZD1222 COVID-19 vaccine. Method: immunoSEQ multiplex PCR; TCRdb's copy keeps in-frame clones and lacks some. This table holds roughly 150,000 clones, around 88% found once. This sample comprised peripheral blood, obtained 28 days after the second AZD1222 dose. These receptors all stem from an adult who received the AZD1222 COVID-19 vaccine.

The chain is built from TRBV12-3 or TRBV12-4 and TRBJ2-1; no reliable D call. Trimming took 3 bases from V and 7 from J, leaving 4 bases between them. The CDR3 consists of 11 residues. The CDR3 is CASSFLNEQFF. CDR3 coding DNA: TGTGCCAGCAGTTTTCTGAATGAGCAGTTCTTC.

This chain's CDR3 is CASSLGRQEVGYTF. CDR3 DNA sequence: TGTGCCAGCAGCTTAGGCCGGCAAGAAGTCGGCTACACCTTC. This rearrangement joins TRBV7-9 to TRBJ1-2; D remains unclear. Germline V gives CDR1 SEHNR, CDR2 FQNEAQ (reference sequence). V was cut by 1 base and J by 8 bases, with 14 bases left in between. The CDR3 totals 14 residues.

V usage is TRBV7-2 and J usage is TRBJ2-3; possible D gene TRBD1, 5 bases. V was clipped by 2 bases and J by 2 bases, with 8 bases between them. The CDR3 sequence is 14 residues long. The germline V gene has CDR1 SGHTA and CDR2 FQGNSA. The CDR3 nucleotides read TGTGCCAGCAGCTTACAGGGTCTCACAGATACGCAGTATTTT. It encodes CASSLQGLTDTQYF.

The table lists this clone with a count of one. The genes are TRBV9 and TRBJ2-7, with 7 bases fitting TRBD1. The ends lost 4 bases at V and 6 bases at J; junction bases unmatched: 13. Looked up from germline, CDR1 is SGDLS and CDR2 is YYNGEE. This CDR3 is 15 amino acids long. The CDR3 DNA reads TGTGCCAGCAGCCGGGGACAGTACCCAAGCTTCGAGCAGTACTTC. This sequence encodes CASSRGQYPSFEQYF.

CDR3: CASSYSFWGNQPQHF. In nucleotides, the CDR3 is TGTGCCAGCAGTTACTCTTTCTGGGGCAATCAGCCCCAGCATTTT. The V call is TRBV6-5, the J call TRBJ1-5; D is undetermined. V dropped 0 bases and J dropped 2 bases, with 8 bases sitting between them. The CDR3 is made up of 15 amino acids. Germline values: CDR1 MNHEY, CDR2 SVGAGI.

V gene TRBV3-1 (or the pseudogene TRBV3-2) combines with J gene TRBJ2-3; D might be TRBD1 or TRBD2, each matching 5 bases. This CDR3 contains 16 residues. V was shortened by 4 bases and J by 0 bases, with 14 bases between the two germline ends. Germline V gene sequence: CDR1 LGHDT, CDR2 YNNKEL (reference sequence). The CDR3 region has the DNA TGTGCCAGCAGCCTAACAGTGGGGACCAGCACAGATACGCAGTATTTT. Translated, it gives CASSLTVGTSTDTQYF.

V and J are TRBV5-5 and TRBJ2-1, with D perhaps being TRBD1 or TRBD2 (6 bases each). Trimming took off 7 bases at V and 2 bases at J, with 19 bases between the two ends. CDR1 and CDR2 from the germline V gene are SGHKS and YYEKEE (reference sequence). The CDR3 loop spans 16 amino acids. CDR3 coding DNA: TGTGCCAGCTCCCCGGGGTGGGGGGCAACCTACAATGAGCAGTTCTTC. This gives the protein CASSPGWGATYNEQFF.

The chain uses TRBV4-1 and TRBJ1-5; D perhaps matches TRBD1 (6 bases). In germline, CDR1 is MGHRA, CDR2 YSYEKL. The V and J ends lost 0 bases and 0 bases respectively, with 9 bases between them. CDR3 length: 16 residues. The CDR3: CASSQDPGHSNQPQHF. DNA of the CDR3: TGCGCCAGCAGCCAAGATCCGGGACATAGCAATCAGCCCCAGCATTTT.

The CDR3 DNA reads TGTGCCAGCTCACCAAGGGCTTGGGGTGATGAGCAGTTCTTC. Translated: CASSPRAWGDEQFF. The V call is TRBV18, the J call TRBJ2-1; D is unresolved. The CDR3 loop spans 14 amino acids. V lost 2 bases, J lost 8 bases, and 13 bases lay in between. In germline, CDR1 is KGHSH, CDR2 LQKENI.

This clone has a single count. V is TRBV19 and J is TRBJ2-7, with D possibly TRBD1 on 5 matching bases. V gave up 1 base and J gave up 1 base, with 11 bases separating them. This CDR3 is 15 amino acids long. Germline values: CDR1 LNHDA, CDR2 SQIVND (reference sequence). CDR3 amino acids: CASSIVMGPSYEQYF. In nucleotides, the CDR3 is TGTGCCAGTAGTATAGTAATGGGGCCTTCCTACGAGCAGTACTTC. Combining the CDR3 with reference TRBV19 and TRBJ2-7 gives the whole variable domain DGGITQSPKYLFRKEGQNVTLSCEQNLNHDAMYWYRQDPGQGLRLIYYSQIVNDFQKGDIAEGYSVSREKKESFPLTVTSAQKNPTAFYLCASSIVMGPSYEQYFGPGTRLTVT.

This clone showed up just once. The chain combines TRBV7-8 with TRBJ2-3, with D perhaps matching TRBD1 (5 bases). This CDR3 is built from 16 residues. The germline V gene encodes CDR1 SGHVS and CDR2 FQNEAQ. V was pared by 0 bases and J by 0 bases, with 10 bases between. This chain's CDR3 is CASSLAAGKSTDTQYF. As DNA, the CDR3 is TGTGCCAGCAGCTTAGCGGCAGGGAAGAGCACAGATACGCAGTATTTT.

This clone showed up just a few times. The V gene is TRBV5-1, the J gene TRBJ1-2; D remains ambiguous. Germline loops: CDR1 SGHRS, CDR2 YFSETQ. V was clipped by 4 bases and J by 2 bases, with 9 bases between them. The CDR3 is 13 residues long. CDR3 coding DNA: TGCGCCAGCAGCCCGGGAGGCAACTATGGCTACACCTTC. Protein: CASSPGGNYGYTF. Based on the CDR3 plus reference TRBV5-1 and TRBJ1-2, the full variable domain is KAGVTQTPRYLIKTRGQQVTLSCSPISGHRSVSWYQQTPGQGLQFLFEYFSETQRNKGNFPGRFSGRQFSNSRSEMNVSTLELGDSALYLCASSPGGNYGYTFGSGTRLTVV.

The chain is built from TRBV7-9 and TRBJ1-1; weak D call: TRBD1 (6 bases). V lost 6 bases to trimming and J lost 2 bases, with 16 bases between them. The CDR3 has 15 residues. Germline V gene sequence: CDR1 SEHNR, CDR2 FQNEAQ (reference sequence). The CDR3 bases are TGTGCCAGCAGTTCCCCGGGCGGGGGCAACACTGAAGCTTTCTTT. Its protein is CASSSPGGGNTEAFF.

The chain employs TRBV29-1 and TRBJ2-3; possibly TRBD2 for D (6 bases). Looked up from germline, CDR1 is SQVTM and CDR2 is ANQGSEA. The length of the CDR3 is 13 residues. Trimming stripped 5 bases from V and 3 bases from J, with 12 bases between. CDR3 sequence reads: CSVRGRGTDTQYF. The CDR3 region has the DNA TGCAGCGTTAGGGGCCGGGGGACAGATACGCAGTATTTT.

The chain uses TRBV5-8 and TRBJ1-6; D is unresolved. The V and J ends lost 4 bases and 8 bases respectively, with 16 bases between them. This CDR3 is 15 amino acids long. Germline V gives CDR1 SGHTS, CDR2 YDEGEE. The CDR3 spells CASSASFRLDSPLHF. Here the CDR3 DNA reads TGTGCCAGCAGCGCATCGTTCCGCCTAGATTCACCCCTCCACTTT.